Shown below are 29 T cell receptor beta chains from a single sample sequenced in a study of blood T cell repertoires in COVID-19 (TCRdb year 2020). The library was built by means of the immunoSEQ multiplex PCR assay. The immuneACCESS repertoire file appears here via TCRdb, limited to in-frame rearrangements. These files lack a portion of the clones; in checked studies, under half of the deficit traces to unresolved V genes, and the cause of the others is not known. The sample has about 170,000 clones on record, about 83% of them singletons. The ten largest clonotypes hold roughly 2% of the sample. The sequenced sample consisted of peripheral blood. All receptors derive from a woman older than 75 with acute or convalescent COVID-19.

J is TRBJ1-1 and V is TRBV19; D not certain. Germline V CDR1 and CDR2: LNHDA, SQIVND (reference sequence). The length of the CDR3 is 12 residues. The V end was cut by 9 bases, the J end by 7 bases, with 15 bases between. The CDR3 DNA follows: TGTGCCAGCCGTTGGTTAGGGAGTGAAGCTTTCTTT. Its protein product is CASRWLGSEAFF.

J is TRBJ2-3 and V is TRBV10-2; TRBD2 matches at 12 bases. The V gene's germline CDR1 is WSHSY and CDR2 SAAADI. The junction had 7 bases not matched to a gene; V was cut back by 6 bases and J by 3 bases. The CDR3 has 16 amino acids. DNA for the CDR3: TGCGCCAGCAGGAAGGGCCTAGCGGGGGGGACAGATACGCAGTATTTT. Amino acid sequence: CASRKGLAGGTDTQYF.

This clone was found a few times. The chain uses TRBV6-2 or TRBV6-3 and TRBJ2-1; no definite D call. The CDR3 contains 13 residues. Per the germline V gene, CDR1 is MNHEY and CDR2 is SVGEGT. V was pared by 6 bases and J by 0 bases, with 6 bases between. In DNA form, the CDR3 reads TGTGCCAGCAGCCTTAGCTCCTACAATGAGCAGTTCTTC. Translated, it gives CASSLSSYNEQFF.

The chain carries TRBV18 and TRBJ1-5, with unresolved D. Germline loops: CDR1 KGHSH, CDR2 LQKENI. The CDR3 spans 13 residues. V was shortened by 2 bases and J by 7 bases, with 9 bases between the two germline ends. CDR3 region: CASSPGPHQPQHF. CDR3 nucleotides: TGTGCCAGCTCACCAGGCCCCCACCAGCCCCAGCATTTT.

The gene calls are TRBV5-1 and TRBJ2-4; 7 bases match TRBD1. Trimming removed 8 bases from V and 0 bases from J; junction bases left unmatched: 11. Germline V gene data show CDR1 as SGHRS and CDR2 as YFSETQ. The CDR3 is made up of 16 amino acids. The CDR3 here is CASRLGTAEAKNIQYF. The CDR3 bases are TGCGCCAGTCGCCTGGGGACAGCCGAAGCCAAAAACATTCAGTACTTC.

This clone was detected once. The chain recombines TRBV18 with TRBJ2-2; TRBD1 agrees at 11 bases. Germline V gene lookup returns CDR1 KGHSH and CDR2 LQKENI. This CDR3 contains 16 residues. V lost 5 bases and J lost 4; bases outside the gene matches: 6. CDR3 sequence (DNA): TGTGCCAGCTCAAGGACAGGGGGCTCGGGCACCGGGGAGCTGTTTTTT. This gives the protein CASSRTGGSGTGELFF.

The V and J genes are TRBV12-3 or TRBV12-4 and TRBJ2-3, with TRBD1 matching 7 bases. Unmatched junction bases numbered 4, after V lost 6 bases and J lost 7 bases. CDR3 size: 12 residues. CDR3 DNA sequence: TGTGCCAGCAGCTCGGGACAGAATACGCAGTATTTT. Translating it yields CASSSGQNTQYF.

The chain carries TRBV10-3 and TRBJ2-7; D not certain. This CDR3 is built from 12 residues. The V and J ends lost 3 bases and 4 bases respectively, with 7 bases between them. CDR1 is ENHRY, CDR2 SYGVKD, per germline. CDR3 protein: CAISDIGYEQYF. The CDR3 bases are TGTGCCATCAGTGATATCGGGTACGAGCAGTACTTC.

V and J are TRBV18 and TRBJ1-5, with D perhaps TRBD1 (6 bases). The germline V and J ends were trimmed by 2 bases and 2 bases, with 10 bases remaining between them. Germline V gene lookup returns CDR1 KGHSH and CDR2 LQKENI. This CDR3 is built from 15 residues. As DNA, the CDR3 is TGTGCCAGCTCACCATCGGCAGGGGGCAATCAGCCCCAGCATTTT. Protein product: CASSPSAGGNQPQHF.

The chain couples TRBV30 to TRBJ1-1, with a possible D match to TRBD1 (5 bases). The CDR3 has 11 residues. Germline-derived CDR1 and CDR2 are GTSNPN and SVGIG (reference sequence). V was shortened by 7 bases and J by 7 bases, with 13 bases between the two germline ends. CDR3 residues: CASEVGGEAFF. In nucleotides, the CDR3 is TGTGCCTCCGAAGTGGGGGGTGAAGCTTTCTTT.

CDR3 sequence: CASSVGGQGHQPQHF. As DNA, the CDR3 is TGTGCCAGCAGCGTAGGGGGGCAGGGACATCAGCCCCAGCATTTT. This chain joins TRBV9 and TRBJ1-5; D might be TRBD1 (6 bases). Trimming removed 0 bases from V and 5 bases from J, with 12 bases in between. Germline CDR1 reads SGDLS; CDR2 reads YYNGEE. There are 15 residues in the CDR3.

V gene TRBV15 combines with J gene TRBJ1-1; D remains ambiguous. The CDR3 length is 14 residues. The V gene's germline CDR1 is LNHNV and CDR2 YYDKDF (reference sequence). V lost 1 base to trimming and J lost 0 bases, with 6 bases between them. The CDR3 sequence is CATSRAVMNTEAFF. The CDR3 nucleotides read TGTGCCACCAGCAGAGCAGTTATGAACACTGAAGCTTTCTTT. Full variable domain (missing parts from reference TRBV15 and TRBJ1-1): DAMVIQNPRYQVTQFGKPVTLSCSQTLNHNVMYWYQQKSSQAPKLLFHYYDKDFNNEADTPDNFQSRRPNTSFCFLDIRSPGLGDTAMYLCATSRAVMNTEAFFGQGTRLTVV.

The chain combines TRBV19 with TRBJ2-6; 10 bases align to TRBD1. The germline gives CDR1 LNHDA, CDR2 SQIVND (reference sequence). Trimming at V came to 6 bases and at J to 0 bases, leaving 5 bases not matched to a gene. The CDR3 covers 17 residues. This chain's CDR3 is CASSGTGASSGANVLTF. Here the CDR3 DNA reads TGTGCCAGTAGCGGGACAGGGGCCAGCTCTGGGGCCAACGTCCTGACTTTC.

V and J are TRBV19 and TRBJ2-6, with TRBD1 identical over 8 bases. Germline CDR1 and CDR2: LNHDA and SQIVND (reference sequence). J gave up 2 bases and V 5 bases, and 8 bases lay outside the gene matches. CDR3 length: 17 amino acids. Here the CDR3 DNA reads TGTGCCAGTAGTGACAGGGGAATTCGTGCTGGGGCCAACGTCCTGACTTTC. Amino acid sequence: CASSDRGIRAGANVLTF.

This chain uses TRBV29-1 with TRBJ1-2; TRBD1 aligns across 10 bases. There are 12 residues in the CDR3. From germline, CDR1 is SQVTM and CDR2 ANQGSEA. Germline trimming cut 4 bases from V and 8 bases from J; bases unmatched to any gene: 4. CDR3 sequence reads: CSVGDRGVGYTF. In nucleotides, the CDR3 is TGCAGCGTTGGGGACAGGGGTGTCGGCTACACCTTC.

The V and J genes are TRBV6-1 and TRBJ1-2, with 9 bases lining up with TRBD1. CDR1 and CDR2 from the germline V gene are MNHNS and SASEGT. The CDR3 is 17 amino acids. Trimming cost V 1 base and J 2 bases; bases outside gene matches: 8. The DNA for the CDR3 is TGTGCCAGCAGTGAAGTTTTTGGGACAGGGCTGAACTATGGCTACACCTTC. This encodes CASSEVFGTGLNYGYTF.

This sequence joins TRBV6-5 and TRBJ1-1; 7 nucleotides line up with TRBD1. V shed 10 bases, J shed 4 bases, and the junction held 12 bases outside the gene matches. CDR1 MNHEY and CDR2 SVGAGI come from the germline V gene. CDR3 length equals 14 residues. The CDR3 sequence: CATEILTGVTEAFF. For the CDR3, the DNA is TGTGCCACCGAGATACTCACAGGGGTCACTGAAGCTTTCTTT.

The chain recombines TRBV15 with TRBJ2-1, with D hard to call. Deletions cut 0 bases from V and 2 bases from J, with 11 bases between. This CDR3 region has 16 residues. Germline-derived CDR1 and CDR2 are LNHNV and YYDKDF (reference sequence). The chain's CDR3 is CATSRDPSVAYNEQFF. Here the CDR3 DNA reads TGTGCCACCAGCAGAGATCCTTCGGTAGCCTACAATGAGCAGTTCTTC. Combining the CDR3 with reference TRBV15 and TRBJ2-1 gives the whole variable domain DAMVIQNPRYQVTQFGKPVTLSCSQTLNHNVMYWYQQKSSQAPKLLFHYYDKDFNNEADTPDNFQSRRPNTSFCFLDIRSPGLGDTAMYLCATSRDPSVAYNEQFFGPGTRLTVL.

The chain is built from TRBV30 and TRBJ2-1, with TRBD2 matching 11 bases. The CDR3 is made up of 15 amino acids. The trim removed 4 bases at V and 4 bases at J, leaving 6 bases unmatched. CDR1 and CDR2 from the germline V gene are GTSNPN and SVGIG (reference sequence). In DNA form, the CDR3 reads TGTGCCTGGAACAAGGGACTAGCGGTTTACAATGAGCAGTTCTTC. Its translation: CAWNKGLAVYNEQFF.

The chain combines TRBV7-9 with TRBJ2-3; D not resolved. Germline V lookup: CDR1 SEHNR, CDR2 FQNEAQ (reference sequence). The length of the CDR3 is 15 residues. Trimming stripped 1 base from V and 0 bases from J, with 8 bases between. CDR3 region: CASSLDAPSTDTQYF. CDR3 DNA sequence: TGTGCCAGCAGCTTAGATGCGCCTAGCACAGATACGCAGTATTTT.

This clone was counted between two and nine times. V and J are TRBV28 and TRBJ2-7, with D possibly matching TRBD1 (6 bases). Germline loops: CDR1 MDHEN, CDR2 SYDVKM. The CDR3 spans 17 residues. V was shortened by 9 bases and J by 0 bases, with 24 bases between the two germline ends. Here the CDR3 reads CASSENKIGTTSYEQYF. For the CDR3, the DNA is TGTGCCAGTTCCGAAAACAAAATCGGGACAACCTCCTACGAGCAGTACTTC.

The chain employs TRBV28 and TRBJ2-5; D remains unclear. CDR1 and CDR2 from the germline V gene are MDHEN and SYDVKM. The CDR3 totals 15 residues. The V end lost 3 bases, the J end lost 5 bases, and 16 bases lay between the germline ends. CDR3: CASSLRWVGKETQYF. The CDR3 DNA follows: TGTGCCAGCAGTTTGCGGTGGGTTGGTAAGGAGACCCAGTACTTC.

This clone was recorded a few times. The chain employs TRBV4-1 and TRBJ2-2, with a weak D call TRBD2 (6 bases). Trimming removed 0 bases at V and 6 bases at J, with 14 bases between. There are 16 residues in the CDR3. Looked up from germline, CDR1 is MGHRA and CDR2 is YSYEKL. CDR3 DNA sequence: TGCGCCAGCAGCCAAGATATCAGAGGGACTCCCGGGGAGCTGTTTTTT. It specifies CASSQDIRGTPGELFF.

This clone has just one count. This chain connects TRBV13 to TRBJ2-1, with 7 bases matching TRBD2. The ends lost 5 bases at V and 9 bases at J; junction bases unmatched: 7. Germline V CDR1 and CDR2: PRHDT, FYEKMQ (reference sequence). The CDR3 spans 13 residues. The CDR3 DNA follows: TGTGCCAGCAGCCTCGGGACTACGGCTGAGCAGTTCTTC. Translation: CASSLGTTAEQFF.

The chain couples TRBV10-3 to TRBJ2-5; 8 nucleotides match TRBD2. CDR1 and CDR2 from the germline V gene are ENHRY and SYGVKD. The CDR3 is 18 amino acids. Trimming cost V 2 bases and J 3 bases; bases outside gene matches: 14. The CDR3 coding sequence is TGTGCCATCAGTGAGGGGACTAGTTCTTTAATGGCCGAAGAGACCCAGTACTTC. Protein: CAISEGTSSLMAEETQYF.

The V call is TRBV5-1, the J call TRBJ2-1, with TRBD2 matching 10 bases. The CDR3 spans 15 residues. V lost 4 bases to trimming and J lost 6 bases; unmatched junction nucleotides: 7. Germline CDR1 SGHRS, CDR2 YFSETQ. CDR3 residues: CASSPGLADPNEQFF. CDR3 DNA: TGCGCCAGCAGCCCTGGACTAGCGGACCCCAATGAGCAGTTCTTC.

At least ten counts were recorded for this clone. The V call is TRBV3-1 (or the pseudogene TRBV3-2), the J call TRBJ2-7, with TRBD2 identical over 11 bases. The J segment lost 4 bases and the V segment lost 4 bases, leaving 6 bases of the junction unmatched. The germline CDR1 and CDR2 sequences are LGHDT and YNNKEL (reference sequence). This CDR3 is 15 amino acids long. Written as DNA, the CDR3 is TGTGCCAGCAGCCTGGGACTAGCGGAGGGGTACGAGCAGTACTTC. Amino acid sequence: CASSLGLAEGYEQYF.

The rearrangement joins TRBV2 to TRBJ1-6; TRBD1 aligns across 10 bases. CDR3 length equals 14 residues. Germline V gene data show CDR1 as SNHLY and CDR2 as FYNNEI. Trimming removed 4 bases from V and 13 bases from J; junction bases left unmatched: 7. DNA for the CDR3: TGTGCCAGCAGTGCGGGACAGGGGATCATCCCCCTCCACTTT. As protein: CASSAGQGIIPLHF.

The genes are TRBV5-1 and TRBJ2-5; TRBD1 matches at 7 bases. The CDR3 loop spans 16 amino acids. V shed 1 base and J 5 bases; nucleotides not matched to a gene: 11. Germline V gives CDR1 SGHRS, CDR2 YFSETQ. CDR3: CASSLSNRGRLETQYF. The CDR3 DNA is TGCGCCAGCAGCTTGAGCAACAGGGGACGTTTGGAGACCCAGTACTTC.